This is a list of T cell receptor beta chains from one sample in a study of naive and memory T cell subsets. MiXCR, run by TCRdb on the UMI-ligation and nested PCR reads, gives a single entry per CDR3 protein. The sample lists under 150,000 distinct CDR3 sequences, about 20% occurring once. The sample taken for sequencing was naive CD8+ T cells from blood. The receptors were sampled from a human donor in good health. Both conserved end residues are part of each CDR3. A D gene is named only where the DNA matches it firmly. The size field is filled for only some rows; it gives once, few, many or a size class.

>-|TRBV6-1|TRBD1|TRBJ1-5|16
TGTGCCAGCACCGAAGGGACAGGATATAGCAATCAGCCCCAGCATTTT
CASTEGTGYSNQPQHF
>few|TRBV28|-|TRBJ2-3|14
TGTGCCAGCAAGAACGTTTATCTAACAGATACGCAGTATTTT
CASKNVYLTDTQYF
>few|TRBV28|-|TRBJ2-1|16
TGTGCCAGCCTCGGATCTAGCGCCCCTTCCTACAATGAGCAGTTCTTC
CASLGSSAPSYNEQFF
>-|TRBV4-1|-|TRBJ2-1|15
TGCGCCAGCAGCCTCCGGCAGGGGGGATTCGATGAGCAGTTCTTC
CASSLRQGGFDEQFF
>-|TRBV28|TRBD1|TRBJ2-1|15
TGTGCCAGCACTCGACAGGGGATTTCCTACAATGAGCAGTTCTTC
CASTRQGISYNEQFF
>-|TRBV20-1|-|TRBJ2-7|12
TGCAGTGCTAGCCCCCAGACCTACGAGCAGTACTTC
CSASPQTYEQYF
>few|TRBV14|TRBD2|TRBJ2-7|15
TGTGCCAGCAGCCAAGATGGCGGGAGGCTTTACGAGCAGTACTTC
CASSQDGGRLYEQYF
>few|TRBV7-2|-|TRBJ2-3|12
TGTGCCAGCAGCTTCAGAGAAGATACGCAGTATTTT
CASSFREDTQYF
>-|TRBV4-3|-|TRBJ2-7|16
TGCGCCAGCAGCCAAGATCGGGCAGTTTTAGGGTACGAGCAGTACTTC
CASSQDRAVLGYEQYF
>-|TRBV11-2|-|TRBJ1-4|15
TGTGCCAGCAGCCCAGGACAATTTACTAATGAAAAACTGTTTTTT
CASSPGQFTNEKLFF
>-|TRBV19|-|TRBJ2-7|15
TGTGCCAGTAGTACCCTCGGAATAGCCACCTACGAGCAGTACTTC
CASSTLGIATYEQYF
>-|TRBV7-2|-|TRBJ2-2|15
TGTGCCAGCAGCCCATGGGGGGGCCGTACCGGGGAGCTGTTTTTT
CASSPWGGRTGELFF
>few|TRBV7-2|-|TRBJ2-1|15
TGTGCCAGCAGCTTAGCCCGGCAGTGGTACAATGAGCAGTTCTTC
CASSLARQWYNEQFF
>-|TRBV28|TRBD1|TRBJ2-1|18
TGTGCCAGCAGTTTCCCGACTCTGGACAGGGGAGTAAGGAATGAGCAGTTCTTC
CASSFPTLDRGVRNEQFF
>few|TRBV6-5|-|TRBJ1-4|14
TGTGCCACCTCCCACGGGCAGTCAAATGAAAAACTGTTTTTT
CATSHGQSNEKLFF
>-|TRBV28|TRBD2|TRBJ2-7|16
TGTGCCAGCAGTGAAGAACTAGCGGGGACCTACTACGAGCAGTACTTC
CASSEELAGTYYEQYF
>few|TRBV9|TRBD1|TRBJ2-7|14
TGTGCCAGCAGCGCCGCCGGGACAGCCTACGAGCAGTACTTC
CASSAAGTAYEQYF
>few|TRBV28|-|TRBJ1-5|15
TGTGCCAGCAGTTCCCAACAGGGCCTGGAGCAGCCCCAGCATTTT
CASSSQQGLEQPQHF
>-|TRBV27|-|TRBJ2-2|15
TGTGCCAGCAGTTTAAGCGAAGCGAACACCGGGGAGCTGTTTTTT
CASSLSEANTGELFF
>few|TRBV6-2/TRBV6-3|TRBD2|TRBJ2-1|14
TGTGCCAGCAGAGTAGCGGGAGAGTACAATGAGCAGTTCTTC
CASRVAGEYNEQFF
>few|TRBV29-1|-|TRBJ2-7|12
TGCAGCGTTGAAAAGGAGTCCTACGAGCAGTACTTC
CSVEKESYEQYF
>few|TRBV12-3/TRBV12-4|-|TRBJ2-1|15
TGTGCCAGCAGTCTAAGTTATGGGAGTGTCGATGAGCAGTTCTTC
CASSLSYGSVDEQFF
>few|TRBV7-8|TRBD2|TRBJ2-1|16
TGTGCCAGCAGCTACTCTAGCGGATTGATGAGGAATGAGCAGTTCTTC
CASSYSSGLMRNEQFF
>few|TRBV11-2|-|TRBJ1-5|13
TGTGCCAGCAGCTTATTCCCTAATCAGCCCCAGCATTTT
CASSLFPNQPQHF
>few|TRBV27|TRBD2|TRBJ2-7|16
TGTGCCAGCAGTTTATCCCTAGCGGGAGTAGCCTACGAGCAGTACTTC
CASSLSLAGVAYEQYF
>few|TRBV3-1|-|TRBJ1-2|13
TGTGCCAGCAGCCCGGGGACAACCTATGGCTACACCTTC
CASSPGTTYGYTF
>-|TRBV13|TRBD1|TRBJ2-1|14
TGTGCCATCCCCAACAGGGGGTCCTACAATGAGCAGTTCTTC
CAIPNRGSYNEQFF
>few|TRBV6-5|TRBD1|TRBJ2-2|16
TGTGCCAGCAGTTACTCGAGACAGGGACAGAGCGGGGAGCTGTTTTTT
CASSYSRQGQSGELFF
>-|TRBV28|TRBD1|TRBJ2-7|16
TGTGCCAGCAGTTTCTCCGGGACAGAGATCTCCTACGAGCAGTACTTC
CASSFSGTEISYEQYF
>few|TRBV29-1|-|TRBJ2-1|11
TGCAGCGTTGAAGATTACAGTGAGCAGTTCTTC
CSVEDYSEQFF
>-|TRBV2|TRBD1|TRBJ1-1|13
TGTGCCAGCAGGACAGGGGGTGGGACTGAAGCTTTCTTT
CASRTGGGTEAFF
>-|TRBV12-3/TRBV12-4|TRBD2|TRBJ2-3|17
TGTGCCAGCAGTTTAGGGCTAGCGGGAGGGCCAGCAGATACGCAGTATTTT
CASSLGLAGGPADTQYF
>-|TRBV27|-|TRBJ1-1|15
TGTGCCAGCAGTCACCCAGGTTTTTTGAACACTGAAGCTTTCTTT
CASSHPGFLNTEAFF
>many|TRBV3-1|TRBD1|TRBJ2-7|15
TGTGCCAGCAGCCCGGGGACAGGGGGAGGCTACGAGCAGTACTTC
CASSPGTGGGYEQYF
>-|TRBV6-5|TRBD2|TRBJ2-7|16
TGTGCCAGCAGTTATTTCGCGACTAGCGGGCACTACGAGCAGTACTTC
CASSYFATSGHYEQYF